Below are 5 T cell receptor beta chains sequenced from a single sample in a study of identical twins. From the 5' RACE reads, TCRdb called clonotypes with MiXCR, one entry per CDR3 protein. The sample comprises 1.5 million to 2 million distinct CDR3 sequences, more than 30% of which are singletons, and around 0.3% rests with the top ten. Sequencing input: cord blood. Receptors were obtained from a newborn girl in good health.

V and J are TRBV9 and TRBJ1-2, with 7 bases matching TRBD1. After removal of 0 bases from V and 6 bases from J, the junction contained 2 bases not matched to a gene. Germline V CDR1 and CDR2: SGDLS, YYNGEE. The CDR3 runs 13 residues. The CDR3 DNA follows: TGTGCCAGCAGCGTAGAACAGGGGAATGGCTACACCTTC. Protein: CASSVEQGNGYTF.

This clonotype was counted a single time. This chain links TRBV5-4 with TRBJ2-5, with 7 bases lining up with TRBD2. TRBJ2-7 matches the DNA end more closely, so the J call is doubtful. CDR1 SGHNT and CDR2 YYREEE come from the germline V gene (reference sequence). This CDR3 comprises 15 residues. CDR3 sequence: CASSFAGGRTYEQYF. For the CDR3, the DNA is TGTGCCAGCAGCTTCGCCGGGGGGAGGACCTACGAGCAGTACTTC.

The chain carries TRBV13 and TRBJ1-1; D unresolved. Per the germline V gene, CDR1 is PRHDT and CDR2 is FYEKMQ (reference sequence). The ends were cut back, 5 bases at V and 2 bases at J, with 12 bases in the middle. This CDR3 has 14 residues. As DNA, the CDR3 is TGTGCCAGCAGCCCACCACATATAAACACTGAAGCTTTCTTT. It translates to CASSPPHINTEAFF.

This clonotype occurred a few times. The CDR3 loop is CASSDIGELFF. CDR3 DNA: TGTGCCAGCAGTGATATCGGGGAGCTGTTTTTT. The chain recombines TRBV2 with TRBJ2-2; D is unresolved. From germline, CDR1 is SNHLY and CDR2 FYNNEI. V lost 3 bases, J lost 7 bases, and 3 bases lay in between. This CDR3 contains 11 residues.

V gene TRBV4-1 combines with J gene TRBJ2-7; unclear D gene. Germline V CDR1 and CDR2: MGHRA, YSYEKL. This CDR3 spans 13 amino acids. Trimming left V 1 base short and J 6 bases short, with 10 bases between. This CDR3 reads CASSQVFGSEQYF. The CDR3 DNA is TGCGCCAGCAGCCAAGTATTTGGTTCCGAGCAGTACTTC.